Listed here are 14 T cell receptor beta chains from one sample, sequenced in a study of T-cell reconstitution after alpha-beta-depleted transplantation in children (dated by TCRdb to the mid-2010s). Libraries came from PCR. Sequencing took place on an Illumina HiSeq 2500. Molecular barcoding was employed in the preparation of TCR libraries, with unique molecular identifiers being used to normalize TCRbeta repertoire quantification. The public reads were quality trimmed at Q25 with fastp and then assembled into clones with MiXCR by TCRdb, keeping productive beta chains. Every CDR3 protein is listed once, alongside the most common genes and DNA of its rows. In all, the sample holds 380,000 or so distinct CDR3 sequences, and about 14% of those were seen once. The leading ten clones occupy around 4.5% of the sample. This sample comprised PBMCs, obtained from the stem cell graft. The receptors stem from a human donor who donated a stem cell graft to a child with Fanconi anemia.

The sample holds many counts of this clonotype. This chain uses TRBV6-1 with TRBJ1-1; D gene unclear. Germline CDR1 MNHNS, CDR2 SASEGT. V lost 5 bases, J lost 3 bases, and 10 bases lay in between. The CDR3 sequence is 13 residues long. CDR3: CASSQTRDTEAFF. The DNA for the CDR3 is TGTGCCAGCAGTCAAACACGGGACACTGAAGCTTTCTTT.

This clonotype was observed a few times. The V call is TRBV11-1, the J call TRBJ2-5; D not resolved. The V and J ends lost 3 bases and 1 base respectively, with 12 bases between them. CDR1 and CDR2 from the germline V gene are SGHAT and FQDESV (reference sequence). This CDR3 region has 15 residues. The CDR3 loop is CASSFGWIGQETQYF. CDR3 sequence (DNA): TGTGCCAGCAGCTTCGGATGGATCGGCCAAGAGACCCAGTACTTC.

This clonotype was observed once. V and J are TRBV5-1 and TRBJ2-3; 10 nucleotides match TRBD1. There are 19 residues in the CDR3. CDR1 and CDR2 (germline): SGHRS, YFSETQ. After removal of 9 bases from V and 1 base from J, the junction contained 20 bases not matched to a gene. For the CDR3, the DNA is TGCGCCACCGCCCGATCCCGGGACAGGGGACCTGGGGGCACAGATACGCAGTATTTT. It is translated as CATARSRDRGPGGTDTQYF. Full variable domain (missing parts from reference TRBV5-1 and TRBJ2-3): KAGVTQTPRYLIKTRGQQVTLSCSPISGHRSVSWYQQTPGQGLQFLFEYFSETQRNKGNFPGRFSGRQFSNSRSEMNVSTLELGDSALYLCATARSRDRGPGGTDTQYFGPGTRLTVL.

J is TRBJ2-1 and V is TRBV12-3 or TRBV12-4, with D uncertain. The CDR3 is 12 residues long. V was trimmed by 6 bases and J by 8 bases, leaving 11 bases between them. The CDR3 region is CASRGSIDEQFF. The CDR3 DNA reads TGTGCCAGCAGAGGAAGTATCGATGAGCAGTTCTTC.

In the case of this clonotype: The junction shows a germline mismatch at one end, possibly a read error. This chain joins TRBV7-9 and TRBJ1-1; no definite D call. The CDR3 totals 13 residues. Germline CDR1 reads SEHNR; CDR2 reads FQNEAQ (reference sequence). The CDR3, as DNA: TGTGTCAGCAGCTTAACTCTTGACGCTGAAGCTTTCTTT. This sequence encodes CVSSLTLDAEAFF.

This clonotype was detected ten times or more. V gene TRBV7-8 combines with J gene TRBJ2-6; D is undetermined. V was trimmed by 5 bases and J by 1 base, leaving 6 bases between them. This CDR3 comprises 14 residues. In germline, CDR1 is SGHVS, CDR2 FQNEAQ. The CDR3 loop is CASSELSGANVLTF. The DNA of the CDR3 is TGTGCCAGCAGCGAACTGTCTGGGGCCAACGTCCTGACTTTC.

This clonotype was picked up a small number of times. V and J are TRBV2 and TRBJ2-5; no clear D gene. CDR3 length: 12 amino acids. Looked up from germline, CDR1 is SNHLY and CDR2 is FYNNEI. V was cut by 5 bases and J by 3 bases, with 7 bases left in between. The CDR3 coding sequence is TGTGCCAGCAGTCACGCCAAAGAGACCCAGTACTTC. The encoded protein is CASSHAKETQYF.

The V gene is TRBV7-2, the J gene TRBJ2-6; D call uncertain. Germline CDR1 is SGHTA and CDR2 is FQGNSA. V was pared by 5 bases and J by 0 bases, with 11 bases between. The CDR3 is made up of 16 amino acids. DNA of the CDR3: TGTGCCAGCAGCCGCTTGCCGGTCTCTGGGGCCAACGTCCTGACTTTC. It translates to CASSRLPVSGANVLTF.

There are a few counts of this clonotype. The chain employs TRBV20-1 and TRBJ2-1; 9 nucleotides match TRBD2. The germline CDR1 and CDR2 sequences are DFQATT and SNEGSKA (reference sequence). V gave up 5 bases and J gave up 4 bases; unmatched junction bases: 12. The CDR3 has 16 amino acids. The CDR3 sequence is CSAYPTLAGSYNEQFF. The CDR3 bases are TGCAGTGCTTATCCTACTCTAGCGGGGTCGTACAATGAGCAGTTCTTC.

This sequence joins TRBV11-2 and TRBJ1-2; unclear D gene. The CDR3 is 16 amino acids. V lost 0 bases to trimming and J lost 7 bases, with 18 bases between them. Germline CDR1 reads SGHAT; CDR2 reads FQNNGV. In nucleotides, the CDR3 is TGTGCCAGCAGCTTAGATAGGGTCGGGGTTATGGGTGGCTACACCTTC. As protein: CASSLDRVGVMGGYTF.

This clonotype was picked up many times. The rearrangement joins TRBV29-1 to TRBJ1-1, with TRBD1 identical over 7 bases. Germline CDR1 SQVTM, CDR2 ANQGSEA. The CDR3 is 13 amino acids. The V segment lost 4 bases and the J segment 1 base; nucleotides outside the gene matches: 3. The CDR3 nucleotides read TGCAGCGTTGTGGGACAGCCGAACACTGAAGCTTTCTTT. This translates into CSVVGQPNTEAFF.

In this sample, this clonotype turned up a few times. In nucleotides, the CDR3 is TGTGCCAGCTCACCATACAGGGGCAATGAGCAGTTCTTC. It encodes CASSPYRGNEQFF. This rearrangement joins TRBV18 to TRBJ2-1; TRBD1 aligns across 7 bases. In germline, CDR1 is KGHSH, CDR2 LQKENI. V trimming: 2 bases; J trimming: 6 bases; junction bases outside the gene matches: 1. This CDR3 contains 13 residues.

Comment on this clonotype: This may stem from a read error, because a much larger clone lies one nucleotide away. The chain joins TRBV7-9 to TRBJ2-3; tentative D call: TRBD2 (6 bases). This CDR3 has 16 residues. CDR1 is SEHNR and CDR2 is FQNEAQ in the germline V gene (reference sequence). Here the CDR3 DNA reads TGTGCCAGGAGCTCCTCCGGGACTCCTAGCACAGATACGCAGTATTTT. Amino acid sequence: CARSSSGTPSTDTQYF. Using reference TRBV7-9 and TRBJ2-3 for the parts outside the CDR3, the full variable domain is DTGVSQNPRHKITKRGQNVTFRCDPISEHNRLYWYRQTLGQGPEFLTYFQNEAQLEKSRLLSDRFSAERPKGSFSTLEIQRTEQGDSAMYLCARSSSGTPSTDTQYFGPGTRLTVL.

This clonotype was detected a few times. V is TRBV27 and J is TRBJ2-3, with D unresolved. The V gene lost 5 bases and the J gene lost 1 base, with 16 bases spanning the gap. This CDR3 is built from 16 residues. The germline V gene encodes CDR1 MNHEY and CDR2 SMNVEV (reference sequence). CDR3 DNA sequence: TGTGCCAGCAGTCCGAACCCCTTAGTGGGCACAGATACGCAGTATTTT. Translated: CASSPNPLVGTDTQYF.